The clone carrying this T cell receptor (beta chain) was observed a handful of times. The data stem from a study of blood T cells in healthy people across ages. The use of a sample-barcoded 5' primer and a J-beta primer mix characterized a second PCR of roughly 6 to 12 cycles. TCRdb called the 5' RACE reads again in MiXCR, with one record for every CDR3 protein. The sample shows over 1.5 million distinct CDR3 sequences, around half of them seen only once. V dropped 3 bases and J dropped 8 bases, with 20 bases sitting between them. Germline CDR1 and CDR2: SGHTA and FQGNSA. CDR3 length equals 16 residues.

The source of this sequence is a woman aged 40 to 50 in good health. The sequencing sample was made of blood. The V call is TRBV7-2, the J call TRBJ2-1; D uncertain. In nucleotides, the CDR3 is TGTGCCAGCAGCTTCGTACGGGCAGACCCAGTAGATGAGCAGTTCTTC. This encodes CASSFVRADPVDEQFF.